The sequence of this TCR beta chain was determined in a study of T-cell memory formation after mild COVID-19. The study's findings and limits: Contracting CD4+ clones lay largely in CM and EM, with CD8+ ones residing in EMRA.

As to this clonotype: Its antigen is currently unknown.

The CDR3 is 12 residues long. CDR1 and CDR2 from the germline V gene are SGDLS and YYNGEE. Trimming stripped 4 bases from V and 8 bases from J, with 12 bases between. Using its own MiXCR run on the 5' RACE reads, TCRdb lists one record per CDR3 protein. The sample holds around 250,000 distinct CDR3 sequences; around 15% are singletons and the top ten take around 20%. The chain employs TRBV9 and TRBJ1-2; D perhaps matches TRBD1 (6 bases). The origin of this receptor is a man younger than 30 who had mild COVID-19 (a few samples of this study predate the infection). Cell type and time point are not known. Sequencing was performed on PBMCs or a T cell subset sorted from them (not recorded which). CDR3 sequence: CASSSQGKGYTF. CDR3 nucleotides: TGTGCCAGCAGCTCACAGGGAAAAGGCTACACCTTC.